This T cell receptor (beta chain) emerged from a study of a mutant IDH1 vaccine in newly diagnosed glioma. About the research overall: Vaccination followed radiotherapy alone by 4-6 weeks, or accompanied temozolomide cycles. Males made up roughly 62% and females roughly 40% of treated patients, whose mean age was about 41 years. Every participant had undergone radiotherapy, temozolomide, or both before, and most underwent both.

As concerns this clone: Its antigen is still unknown.

Sequenced by immunoSEQ multiplex PCR; TCRdb stores in-frame clones only, minus some. In the table there are tens of thousands of clones, 70% to 85% of which are singletons. Sample time point: week 47, end of study. Vaccination comprised doses that each held 300 ug of mutant IDH1 20-mer peptide, plus topical imiquimod. This receptor was obtained from a woman in her thirties or forties with glioma. Some clones in this sample may be carry-over from other donors' samples. The source was PBMCs, collected from a glioma patient whose treatment included an IDH1 peptide vaccine.

Written as DNA, the CDR3 is TGTGCCAGCAGTTACGTTGGTGCGGATACGCAGTATTTT. This codes for CASSYVGADTQYF. The chain has TRBV6-5 and TRBJ2-3; unclear D gene. Germline CDR1 MNHEY, CDR2 SVGAGI. V dropped 2 bases and J dropped 6 bases, with 9 bases sitting between them. The CDR3 spans 13 residues.